This TCR beta chain emerged from a study of synovial regulatory T cells in juvenile arthritis. General study points: Largely private between patients, iaTreg TCR repertoires showed partial overlap with synovial Teff and blood CPL repertoires. Compared with other blood Treg cells, inflammation-associated Treg cells had reduced TCR diversity.

Regarding this clone: Its antigen is undetermined.

Donors were over ten juvenile idiopathic arthritis patients with active disease. This table comes from immunoSEQ multiplex PCR, and its TCRdb copy is limited to in-frame clones, with some not included. The sample's table shows about 10,000 clones. The TCR originated in a donor aged 2-35 years with juvenile idiopathic arthritis. The sample was Treg cells from blood. Subset described: remaining (HLA-DR-negative) circulating blood Treg cells.

CDR3 loop: CASSLRGTGRQPQHF. The rearrangement links TRBV28 to TRBJ1-5; the D call of TRBD1 rests on TCRdb alone, since no DNA is present to check it. CDR3 length: 15 residues. Only the protein is on record. The germline V gene encodes CDR1 MDHEN and CDR2 SYDVKM.